One sample yielded the 5 T cell receptor beta chains listed below, sequenced in a study of T-cell reconstitution after alpha-beta-depleted transplantation in children. Unique molecular identifiers were incorporated into the prepared TCRbeta library. MiXCR, run by TCRdb on the PCR reads, gives a single entry per CDR3 protein. The top ten hold more than 2% of the sample, which has approximately 520,000 distinct CDR3 sequences, approximately 30% seen once. The sequenced sample was PBMCs from the stem cell graft donor, obtained from the stem cell graft. The receptor source for this set is a human donor who donated a stem cell graft to a child with aplastic anemia.

J is TRBJ2-1 and V is TRBV29-1; 8 bases map to TRBD2. CDR3 length: 17 residues. CDR1 is SQVTM and CDR2 is ANQGSEA in the germline V gene. V shed 3 bases, J shed 1 base, and the junction held 11 bases outside the gene matches. For the CDR3, the DNA is TGCAGCGTTGACGTGGGGCTAGCGGGCCGTTCCTACAATGAGCAGTTCTTC. Translation: CSVDVGLAGRSYNEQFF.

The chain recombines TRBV6-2 or TRBV6-3 with TRBJ2-7; D remains ambiguous. The CDR3 totals 12 residues. Per germline, CDR1 MNHEY and CDR2 SVGEGT. The V end was cut by 2 bases, the J end by 6 bases, with 8 bases between. CDR3 in amino acids: CASSYVRREQYF. CDR3 coding DNA: TGTGCCAGCAGTTACGTACGTCGCGAGCAGTACTTC.

V is TRBV6-2 or TRBV6-3 and J is TRBJ1-5; D is unclear. Germline V lookup: CDR1 MNHEY, CDR2 SVGEGT. CDR3 length equals 14 residues. V was shortened by 6 bases and J by 4 bases, with 13 bases between the two germline ends. The CDR3 protein is CASRPTGRNQPQHF. The CDR3 DNA reads as TGTGCCAGCAGACCTACGGGTAGAAATCAGCCCCAGCATTTT.

The chain recombines TRBV19 with TRBJ2-5, with D uncertain. The CDR3 runs to 16 residues. Germline lookup yields CDR1 LNHDA and CDR2 SQIVND (reference sequence). Trimming left V 4 bases short and J 5 bases short, with 20 bases between. In nucleotides, the CDR3 is TGTGCCAGTAGTACCGGTTCGACGGATCATGTGGAGACCCAGTACTTC. Translating gives CASSTGSTDHVETQYF.

V is TRBV11-2 and J is TRBJ2-6, with D possibly matching TRBD1 (5 bases). The CDR3 is 18 amino acids. V lost 2 bases and J lost 1, with 15 bases in between. Germline V gives CDR1 SGHAT, CDR2 FQNNGV. The CDR3 region is CASSLYGRAASGANVLTF. The CDR3 DNA reads as TGTGCCAGCAGCTTATACGGCAGGGCTGCGTCTGGGGCCAACGTCCTGACTTTC.